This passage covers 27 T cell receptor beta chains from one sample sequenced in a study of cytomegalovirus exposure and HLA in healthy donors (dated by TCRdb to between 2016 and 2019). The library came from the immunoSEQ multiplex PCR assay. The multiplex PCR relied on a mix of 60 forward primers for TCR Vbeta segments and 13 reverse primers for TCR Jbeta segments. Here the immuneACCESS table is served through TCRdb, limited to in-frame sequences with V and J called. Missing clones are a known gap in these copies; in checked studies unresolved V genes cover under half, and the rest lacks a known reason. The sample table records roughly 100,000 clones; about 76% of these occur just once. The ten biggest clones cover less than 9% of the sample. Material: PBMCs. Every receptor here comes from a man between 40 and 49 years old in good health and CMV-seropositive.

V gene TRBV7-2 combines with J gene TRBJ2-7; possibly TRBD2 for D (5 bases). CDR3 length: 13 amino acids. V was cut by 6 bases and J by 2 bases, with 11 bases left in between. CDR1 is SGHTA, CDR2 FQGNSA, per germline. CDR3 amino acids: CASRQTGAYEQYF. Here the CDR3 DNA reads TGTGCCAGCAGGCAAACCGGGGCCTACGAGCAGTACTTC.

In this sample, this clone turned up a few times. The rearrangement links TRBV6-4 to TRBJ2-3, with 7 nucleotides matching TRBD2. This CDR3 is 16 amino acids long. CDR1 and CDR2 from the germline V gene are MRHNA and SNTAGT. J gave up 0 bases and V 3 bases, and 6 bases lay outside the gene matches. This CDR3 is CASSERGSGSTDTQYF. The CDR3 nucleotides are TGTGCCAGCAGTGAGAGGGGTAGCGGGAGCACAGATACGCAGTATTTT.

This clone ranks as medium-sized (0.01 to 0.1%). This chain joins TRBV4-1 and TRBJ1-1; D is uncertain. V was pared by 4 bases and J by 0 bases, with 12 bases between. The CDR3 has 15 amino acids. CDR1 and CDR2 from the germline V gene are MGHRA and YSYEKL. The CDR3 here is CASSPDAVMNTEAFF. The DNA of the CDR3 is TGCGCCAGCAGCCCCGATGCGGTGATGAACACTGAAGCTTTCTTT.

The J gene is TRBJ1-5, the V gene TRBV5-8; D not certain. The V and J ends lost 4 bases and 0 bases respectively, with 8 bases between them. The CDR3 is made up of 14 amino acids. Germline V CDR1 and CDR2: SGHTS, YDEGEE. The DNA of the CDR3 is TGTGCCAGCAGCCTAGTCTTTAGCAATCAGCCCCAGCATTTT. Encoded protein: CASSLVFSNQPQHF.

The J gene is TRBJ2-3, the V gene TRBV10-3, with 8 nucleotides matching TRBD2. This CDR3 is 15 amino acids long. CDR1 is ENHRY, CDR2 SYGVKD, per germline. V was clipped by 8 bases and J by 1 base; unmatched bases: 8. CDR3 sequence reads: CAIRLTSARTDTQYF. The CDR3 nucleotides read TGTGCCATCCGTCTGACTAGCGCGCGCACAGATACGCAGTATTTT.

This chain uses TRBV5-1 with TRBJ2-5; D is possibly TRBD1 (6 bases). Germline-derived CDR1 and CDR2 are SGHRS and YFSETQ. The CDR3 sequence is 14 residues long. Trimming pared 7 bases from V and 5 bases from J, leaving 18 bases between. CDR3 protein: CASGEYRVRETQYF. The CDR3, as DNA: TGCGCCAGCGGAGAATACAGGGTCAGGGAGACCCAGTACTTC.

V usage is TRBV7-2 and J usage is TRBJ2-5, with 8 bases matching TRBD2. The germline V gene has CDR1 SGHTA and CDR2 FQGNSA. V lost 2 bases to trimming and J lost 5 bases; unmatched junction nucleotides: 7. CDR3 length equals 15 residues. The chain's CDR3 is CASSLPGLARETQYF. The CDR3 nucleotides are TGTGCCAGCAGCTTACCCGGACTAGCCCGGGAGACCCAGTACTTC.

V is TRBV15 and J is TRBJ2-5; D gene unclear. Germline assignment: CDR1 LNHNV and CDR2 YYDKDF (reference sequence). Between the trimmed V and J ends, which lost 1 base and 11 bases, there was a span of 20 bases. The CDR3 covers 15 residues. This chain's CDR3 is CATSRAGQTYEEQYF. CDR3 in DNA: TGTGCCACCAGCAGAGCTGGCCAAACCTACGAGGAGCAGTACTTC.

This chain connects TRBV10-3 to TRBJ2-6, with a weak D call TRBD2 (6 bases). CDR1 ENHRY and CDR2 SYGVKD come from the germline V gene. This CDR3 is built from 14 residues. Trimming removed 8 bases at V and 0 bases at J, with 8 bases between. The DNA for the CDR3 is TGTGCCATCCTGGGGGGCTCTGGGGCCAACGTCCTGACTTTC. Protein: CAILGGSGANVLTF.

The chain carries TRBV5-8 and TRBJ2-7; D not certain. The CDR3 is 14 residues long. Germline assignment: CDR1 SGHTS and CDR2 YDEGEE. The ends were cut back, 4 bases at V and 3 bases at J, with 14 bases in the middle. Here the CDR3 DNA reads TGTGCCAGCAGCCTAACAACTACCTACTACGAGCAGTACTTC. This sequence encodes CASSLTTTYYEQYF. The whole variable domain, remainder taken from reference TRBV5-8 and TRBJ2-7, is EAGVTQSPTHLIKTRGQQATLRCSPISGHTSVYWYQQALGLGLQFLLWYDEGEERNRGNFPPRFSGRQFPNYSSELNVNALELEDSALYLCASSLTTTYYEQYFGPGTRLTVT.

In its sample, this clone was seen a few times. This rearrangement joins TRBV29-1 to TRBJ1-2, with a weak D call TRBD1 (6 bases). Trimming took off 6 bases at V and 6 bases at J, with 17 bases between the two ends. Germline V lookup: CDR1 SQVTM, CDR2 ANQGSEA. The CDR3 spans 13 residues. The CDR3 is CSVGGGAEHGYTF. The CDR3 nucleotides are TGCAGCGTGGGTGGGGGGGCTGAGCATGGCTACACCTTC.

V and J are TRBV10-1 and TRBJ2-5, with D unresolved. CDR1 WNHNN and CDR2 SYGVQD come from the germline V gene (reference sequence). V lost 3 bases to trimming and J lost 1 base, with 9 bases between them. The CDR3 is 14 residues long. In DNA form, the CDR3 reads TGCGCCAGCAGTGATCGCAGGTCCCAAGAGACCCAGTACTTC. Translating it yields CASSDRRSQETQYF.

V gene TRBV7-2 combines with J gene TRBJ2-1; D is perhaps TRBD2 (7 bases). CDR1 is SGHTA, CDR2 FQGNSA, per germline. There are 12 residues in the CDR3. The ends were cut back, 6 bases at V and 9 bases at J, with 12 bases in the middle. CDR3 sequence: CASREGGGEQFF. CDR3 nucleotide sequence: TGTGCCAGCAGGGAGGGAGGGGGTGAGCAGTTCTTC.

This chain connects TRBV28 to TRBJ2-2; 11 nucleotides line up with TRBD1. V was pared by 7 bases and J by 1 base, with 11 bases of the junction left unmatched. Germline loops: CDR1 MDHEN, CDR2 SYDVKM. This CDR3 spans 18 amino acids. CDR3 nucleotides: TGTGCCAGCACCGACGGACAGGGGGCCCTTCTGAACACCGGGGAGCTGTTTTTT. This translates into CASTDGQGALLNTGELFF.

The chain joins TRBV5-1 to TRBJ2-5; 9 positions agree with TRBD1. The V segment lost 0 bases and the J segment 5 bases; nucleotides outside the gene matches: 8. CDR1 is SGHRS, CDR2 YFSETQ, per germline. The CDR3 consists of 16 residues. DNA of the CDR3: TGCGCCAGCAGCTTGGCCCCGACAGGGGGTGGGGAGACCCAGTACTTC. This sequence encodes CASSLAPTGGGETQYF.

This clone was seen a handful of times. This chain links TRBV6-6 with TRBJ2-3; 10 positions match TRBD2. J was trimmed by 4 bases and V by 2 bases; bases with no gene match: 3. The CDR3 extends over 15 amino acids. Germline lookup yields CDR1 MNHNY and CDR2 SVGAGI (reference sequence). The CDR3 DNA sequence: TGTGCCAGCAGTTACGATAGCGGGAGGCCAGATACGCAGTATTTT. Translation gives CASSYDSGRPDTQYF.

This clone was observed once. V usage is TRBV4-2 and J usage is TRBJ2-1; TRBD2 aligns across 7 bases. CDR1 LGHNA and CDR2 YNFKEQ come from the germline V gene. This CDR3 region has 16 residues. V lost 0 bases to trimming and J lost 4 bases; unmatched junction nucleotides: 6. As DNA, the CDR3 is TGTGCCAGCAGCCAAGATGGTAACGGGGGGTACAATGAGCAGTTCTTC. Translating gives CASSQDGNGGYNEQFF.

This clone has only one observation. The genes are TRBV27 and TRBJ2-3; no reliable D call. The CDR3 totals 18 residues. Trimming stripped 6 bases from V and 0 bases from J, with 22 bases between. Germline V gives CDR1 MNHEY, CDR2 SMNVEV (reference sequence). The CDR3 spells CASSRKPPGGDSTDTQYF. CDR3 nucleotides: TGTGCCAGCAGCCGAAAACCCCCGGGTGGCGATAGCACAGATACGCAGTATTTT.

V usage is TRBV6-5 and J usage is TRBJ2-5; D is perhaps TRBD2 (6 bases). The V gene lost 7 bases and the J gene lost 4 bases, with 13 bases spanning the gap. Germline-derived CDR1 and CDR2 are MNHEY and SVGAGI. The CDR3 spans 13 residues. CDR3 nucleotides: TGTGCCAGCAACGGGGGAGCCCGAGAGACCCAGTACTTC. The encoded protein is CASNGGARETQYF.

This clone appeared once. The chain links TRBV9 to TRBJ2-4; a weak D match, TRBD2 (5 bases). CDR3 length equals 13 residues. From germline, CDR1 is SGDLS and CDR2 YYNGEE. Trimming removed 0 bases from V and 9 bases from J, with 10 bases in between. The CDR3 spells CASSVADLSIQYF. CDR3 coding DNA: TGTGCCAGCAGCGTAGCGGACTTAAGCATTCAGTACTTC.

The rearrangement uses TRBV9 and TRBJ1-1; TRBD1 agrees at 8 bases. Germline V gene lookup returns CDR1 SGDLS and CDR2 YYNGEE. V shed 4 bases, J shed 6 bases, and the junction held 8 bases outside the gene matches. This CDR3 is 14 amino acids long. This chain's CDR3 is CASSPRTGRSEAFF. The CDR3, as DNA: TGTGCCAGCAGCCCAAGGACAGGGAGGTCTGAAGCTTTCTTT.

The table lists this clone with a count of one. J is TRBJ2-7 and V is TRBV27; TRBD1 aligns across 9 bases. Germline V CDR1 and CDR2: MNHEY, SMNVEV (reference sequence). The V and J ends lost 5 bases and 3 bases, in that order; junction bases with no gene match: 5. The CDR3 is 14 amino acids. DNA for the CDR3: TGTGCCAGCAGTCAACAGGGGGCAAACTACGAGCAGTACTTC. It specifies CASSQQGANYEQYF.

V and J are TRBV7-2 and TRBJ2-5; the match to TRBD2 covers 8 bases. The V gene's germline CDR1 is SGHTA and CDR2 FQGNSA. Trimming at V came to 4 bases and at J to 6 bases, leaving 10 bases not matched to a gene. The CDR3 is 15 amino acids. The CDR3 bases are TGTGCCAGCAGCTCTCGGACTAGCTCTTTACAGACCCAGTACTTC. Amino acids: CASSSRTSSLQTQYF. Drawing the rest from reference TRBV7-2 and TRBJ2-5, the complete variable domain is GAGVSQSPSNKVTEKGKDVELRCDPISGHTALYWYRQSLGQGLEFLIYFQGNSAPDKSGLPSDRFSAERTGGSVSTLTIQRTQQEDSAVYLCASSSRTSSLQTQYFGPGTRLLVL.

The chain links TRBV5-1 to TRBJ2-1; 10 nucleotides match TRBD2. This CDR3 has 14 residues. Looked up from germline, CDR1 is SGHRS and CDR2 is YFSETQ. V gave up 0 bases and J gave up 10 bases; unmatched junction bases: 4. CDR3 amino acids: CASSLVLAGVEQFF. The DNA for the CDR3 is TGCGCCAGCAGCTTGGTTCTAGCGGGAGTCGAGCAGTTCTTC.

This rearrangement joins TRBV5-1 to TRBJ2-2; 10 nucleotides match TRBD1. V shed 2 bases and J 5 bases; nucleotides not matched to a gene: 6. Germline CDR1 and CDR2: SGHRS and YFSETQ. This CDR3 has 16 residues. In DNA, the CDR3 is TGCGCCAGCAGCTTCATCCGGACAGGGGGGACCGGGGAGCTGTTTTTT. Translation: CASSFIRTGGTGELFF. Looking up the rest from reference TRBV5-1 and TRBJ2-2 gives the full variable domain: KAGVTQTPRYLIKTRGQQVTLSCSPISGHRSVSWYQQTPGQGLQFLFEYFSETQRNKGNFPGRFSGRQFSNSRSEMNVSTLELGDSALYLCASSFIRTGGTGELFFGEGSRLTVL.

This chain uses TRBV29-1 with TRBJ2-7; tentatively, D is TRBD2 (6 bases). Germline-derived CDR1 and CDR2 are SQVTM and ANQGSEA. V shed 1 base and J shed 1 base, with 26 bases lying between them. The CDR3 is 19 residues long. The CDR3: CSVEARRVVRERASYEQYF. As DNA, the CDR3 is TGCAGCGTTGAAGCCCGTAGGGTAGTCCGGGAGCGGGCTTCCTACGAGCAGTACTTC.

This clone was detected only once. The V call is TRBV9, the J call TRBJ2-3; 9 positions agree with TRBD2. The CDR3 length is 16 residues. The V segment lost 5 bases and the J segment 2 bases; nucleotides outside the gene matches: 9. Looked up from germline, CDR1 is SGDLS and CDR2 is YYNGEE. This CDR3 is CASSALAGGSTDTQYF. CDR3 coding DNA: TGTGCCAGCAGTGCCTTGGCGGGAGGGTCCACAGATACGCAGTATTTT.